These T cell receptor beta chains were read from a single sample in a study of OX40 agonist ivuxolimab in advanced cancers. Assay: immunoSEQ multiplex PCR; the TCRdb copy retains only in-frame clones and omits some. Found here are roughly 74,000 clones, less than 90% of them singletons; the top ten hold around 2.1%. Source: CD4+ or CD8+ T cells sorted from blood, taken in a trial of the OX40 agonist ivuxolimab. These receptors all come from an adult with an advanced solid tumor such as melanoma, head and neck, liver or kidney cancer. Each CDR3 is given with its conserved first and last residue. D genes are given only for firm matches. The size entry is marked missing in some rows and otherwise reads once, few, many or a size class.

d_call,j_call,v_call,clone_size,cdr3_aa,cdr3_nt
-,TRBJ2-2,TRBV7-7,few,CASRLTSSTGELFF,TGTGCCAGCAGACTAACTAGCAGCACCGGGGAGCTGTTTTTT
TRBD1,TRBJ2-1,TRBV11-2,-,CASSSEWTGLNEQFF,TGTGCCAGCAGCTCTGAGTGGACAGGGCTAAATGAGCAGTTCTTC
-,TRBJ1-1,TRBV19,-,CASSIRVGSTEAFF,TGTGCCAGTAGTATCCGGGTAGGTTCGACTGAAGCTTTCTTT
TRBD1,TRBJ1-3,TRBV6-5,-,CASSSDRGPGNTIYF,TGTGCCAGCAGTTCCGACAGGGGACCAGGAAACACCATATATTTT
-,TRBJ1-6,TRBV7-3,-,CASSLMGGKDSPLHF,TGTGCCAGCAGCTTAATGGGGGGGAAGGATTCACCCCTCCACTTT
-,TRBJ1-4,TRBV4-2,once,CASSQDHVGGAGEKLFF,TGTGCCAGCAGCCAAGATCATGTAGGGGGGGCAGGAGAAAAACTGTTTTTT
-,TRBJ2-2,TRBV28,few,CASSDSQRGELFF,TGTGCCAGCAGCGACTCCCAGAGGGGGGAGCTGTTTTTT
TRBD1,TRBJ1-2,TRBV28,once,CASWDSYGYTF,TGTGCCAGCTGGGACAGCTATGGCTACACCTTC
-,TRBJ1-1,TRBV30,-,CAWSAWGGPSTEAFF,TGTGCCTGGAGTGCTTGGGGGGGCCCCAGCACTGAAGCTTTCTTT
TRBD1,TRBJ1-6,TRBV2,-,CASSVTGANSPLHF,TGTGCCAGCAGTGTAACAGGGGCAAATTCACCCCTCCACTTT
-,TRBJ2-5,TRBV7-9,-,CASSLRGGGETQYF,TGTGCCAGCAGCTTACGGGGAGGTGGAGAGACCCAGTACTTC
-,TRBJ2-6,TRBV27,-,CASSIQLSGANVLTF,TGTGCCAGCAGTATACAACTCTCTGGGGCCAACGTCCTGACTTTC
-,TRBJ2-7,TRBV6-1,-,CASGGASNYEQYF,TGTGCCAGCGGGGGGGCATCAAACTACGAGCAGTACTTC
TRBD2,TRBJ2-1,TRBV4-1,-,CASSHGLAGGLANEQFF,TGCGCCAGCAGCCACGGACTAGCGGGAGGGCTGGCCAATGAGCAGTTCTTC
TRBD2,TRBJ2-5,TRBV7-6,-,CASSPRVVAGKKTQYF,TGTGCCAGCAGTCCCAGGGTGGTAGCGGGGAAAAAGACCCAGTACTTC
-,TRBJ1-5,TRBV7-9,once,CASSIGQFQPQHF,TGTGCCAGCAGCATCGGACAGTTCCAGCCCCAGCATTTT
-,TRBJ2-5,TRBV21-1,-,CASSNPLARETQYF,TGTGCCAGCAGCAACCCTCTAGCGAGGGAGACCCAGTACTTC
TRBD1,TRBJ1-1,TRBV18,-,CASSPGQGARGAFF,TGTGCCAGCTCACCGGGACAGGGGGCGAGGGGGGCTTTCTTT
TRBD1,TRBJ1-1,TRBV7-3,once,CASSYRGNTEAFF,TGTGCCAGCAGCTACAGGGGGAACACTGAAGCTTTCTTT
-,TRBJ2-7,TRBV28,-,CASTSPPREQYF,TGTGCCAGCACTTCCCCCCCCCGGGAGCAGTACTTC
-,TRBJ2-2,TRBV11-2,-,CASSLRSFDTGELFF,TGTGCCAGCAGCTTAAGGAGTTTCGACACCGGGGAGCTGTTTTTT
-,TRBJ1-1,TRBV5-1,-,CASSLGLMNTEAFF,TGCGCCAGCAGCCTAGGACTCATGAACACTGAAGCTTTCTTT
-,TRBJ1-2,TRBV5-6,-,CASRITQVGNYGYTF,TGTGCCAGCAGGATAACGCAAGTAGGAAACTATGGCTACACCTTC
-,TRBJ2-7,TRBV2,-,CASSVFGRGSGEQYF,TGTGCCAGCAGTGTATTCGGTAGGGGGTCCGGCGAGCAGTACTTC
TRBD2,TRBJ2-1,TRBV11-3,-,CASSRTSGNYNEQFF,TGTGCCAGCAGCCGGACTAGCGGGAATTACAATGAGCAGTTCTTC
TRBD1,TRBJ1-1,TRBV28,once,CASRTGGWTEAFF,TGTGCCAGCAGAACAGGGGGCTGGACTGAAGCTTTCTTT
-,TRBJ2-7,TRBV7-2,-,CASSLAGGPSSYEQYF,TGTGCCAGCAGCTTAGCAGGGGGTCCTAGCTCCTACGAGCAGTACTTC
-,TRBJ2-2,TRBV9,-,CASSVATVGELFF,TGTGCCAGCAGCGTAGCTACGGTCGGGGAGCTGTTTTTT
-,TRBJ2-2,TRBV11-2,-,CASSSNGQNTGELFF,TGTGCCAGCAGCTCCAACGGACAGAACACCGGGGAGCTGTTTTTT